Detailed here is one T cell receptor beta chain. Sequencing was performed with immunoSEQ multiplex PCR; in TCRdb, only in-frame clones are kept and a portion is missing. The table has approximately 100,000 clones, 82% seen once. The CDR3 is made up of 16 amino acids. CDR1 and CDR2 (germline): SGHTA, FQGTGA. Trimming removed 1 base at V and 8 bases at J, with 18 bases between. The data originate from a study of T cell clones after liver transplantation. The overall study: Samples came from ITN030ST, which attempted immunosuppression withdrawal within 2 years of liver transplantation. TCRbeta sequencing after a pre-transplant mixed lymphocyte reaction identified graft-donor-reactive clones, later tracked in post-transplant blood. At least one year of complete immunosuppression withdrawal without enzymes over twice normal defined tolerance.

CD3+CD4+ and CD3+CD8+ cells were FACS-sorted from thawed unstimulated PBMCs. The input for sequencing was CD4+ T cells from blood, taken before liver transplant. The TCR sequence derives from a human donor who received a liver transplant. The genes are TRBV7-3 and TRBJ2-1; D assignment may be TRBD1 or TRBD2 (5 bases each). CDR3 coding DNA: TGTGCCAGCAGCTTAAGGGGGACCGGAGCGGTGGATGAGCAGTTCTTC. Protein product: CASSLRGTGAVDEQFF.